These T cell receptor beta chains were read from a single sample in a study of blood T cell repertoires in COVID-19. Method: immunoSEQ multiplex PCR; TCRdb's copy keeps in-frame clones and lacks some. The sample yields 350,000 to 500,000 clones, about 88% seen once. Sequencing used PBMCs or T cells enriched from blood (not recorded which). The receptors shown here come from a woman younger than 30 who had been exposed to COVID-19. Both conserved end residues are part of each CDR3. A D gene is named only where the DNA matches it firmly. For some rows the clone size is stated as once, few or many, or as a class when expanded; others skip it.

j_call: TRBJ2-3; d_call: TRBD2; clone_size: .; v_call: TRBV9; cdr3_aa: CASSDSGGDSTDTQYF; cdr3_nt: TGTGCCAGCAGCGATAGCGGGGGGGATAGCACAGATACGCAGTATTTT
j_call: TRBJ1-2; d_call: .; clone_size: .; v_call: TRBV9; cdr3_aa: CASSDDRPYGYTF; cdr3_nt: TGTGCCAGCAGCGACGACAGACCCTATGGCTACACCTTC
j_call: TRBJ2-1; d_call: .; clone_size: .; v_call: TRBV7-9; cdr3_aa: CASSLQQGGLNEQFF; cdr3_nt: TGTGCCAGCAGCTTACAGCAGGGAGGTTTGAATGAGCAGTTCTTC
j_call: TRBJ2-2; d_call: .; clone_size: once; v_call: TRBV3-1/TRBV3-2; cdr3_aa: CASSQESRGSNTGELFF; cdr3_nt: TGTGCCAGCAGCCAAGAATCAAGGGGGTCGAACACCGGGGAGCTGTTTTTT
j_call: TRBJ2-1; d_call: TRBD2; clone_size: .; v_call: TRBV5-6; cdr3_aa: CASSSGLAGVSNEQFF; cdr3_nt: TGTGCCAGCAGCTCGGGACTAGCGGGAGTAAGTAATGAGCAGTTCTTC
j_call: TRBJ2-7; d_call: TRBD1; clone_size: .; v_call: TRBV11-3; cdr3_aa: CASSRGTGAFAYEQYF; cdr3_nt: TGTGCCAGCAGCCGGGGGACAGGGGCCTTTGCCTACGAGCAGTACTTC
j_call: TRBJ2-1; d_call: TRBD2; clone_size: .; v_call: TRBV5-1; cdr3_aa: CASSDAGGTSYNEQFF; cdr3_nt: TGCGCCAGCAGCGACGCGGGGGGTACCTCCTACAATGAGCAGTTCTTC
j_call: TRBJ2-1; d_call: TRBD2; clone_size: .; v_call: TRBV3-1/TRBV3-2; cdr3_aa: CASSRLAEWDEQFF; cdr3_nt: TGTGCCAGCAGTCGCCTAGCGGAGTGGGATGAGCAGTTCTTC
j_call: TRBJ2-7; d_call: TRBD1; clone_size: once; v_call: TRBV25-1; cdr3_aa: CASSLPGTGGGVQYF; cdr3_nt: TGTGCCAGCAGCCTTCCCGGGACAGGGGGAGGAGTGCAGTACTTC
j_call: TRBJ1-5; d_call: .; clone_size: .; v_call: TRBV6-5; cdr3_aa: CASSYGRDQPQHF; cdr3_nt: TGTGCCAGCAGTTACGGTCGGGATCAGCCCCAGCATTTT
j_call: TRBJ2-1; d_call: TRBD2; clone_size: .; v_call: TRBV3-1/TRBV3-2; cdr3_aa: CASSQGIAGGYEQFF; cdr3_nt: TGTGCCAGCAGCCAAGGAATAGCGGGAGGCTATGAGCAGTTCTTC
j_call: TRBJ1-2; d_call: TRBD1; clone_size: .; v_call: TRBV2; cdr3_aa: CARTGTGNPYGYTF; cdr3_nt: TGTGCCAGGACGGGGACAGGGAATCCCTATGGCTACACCTTC
j_call: TRBJ2-7; d_call: TRBD2; clone_size: once; v_call: TRBV4-1; cdr3_aa: CASSQGASGRGEQYF; cdr3_nt: TGCGCCAGCAGCCAAGGGGCTAGCGGGAGAGGGGAGCAGTACTTC
j_call: TRBJ2-5; d_call: TRBD1; clone_size: .; v_call: TRBV19; cdr3_aa: CASSMSSWAGGETQYF; cdr3_nt: TGTGCCAGTAGTATGTCCTCGTGGGCAGGGGGAGAGACCCAGTACTTC
j_call: TRBJ2-2; d_call: TRBD1; clone_size: .; v_call: TRBV19; cdr3_aa: CASSRRGQGGTGELFF; cdr3_nt: TGTGCCAGTAGTCGGAGGGGACAGGGCGGGACCGGGGAGCTGTTTTTT
j_call: TRBJ2-7; d_call: TRBD1; clone_size: once; v_call: TRBV28; cdr3_aa: CASSLRQGSYEQYF; cdr3_nt: TGTGCCAGCAGTTTAAGACAGGGGTCCTACGAGCAGTACTTC
j_call: TRBJ1-3; d_call: .; clone_size: .; v_call: TRBV7-9; cdr3_aa: CASSARQGGVGNTIYF; cdr3_nt: TGTGCCAGCAGCGCACGCCAGGGCGGGGTCGGAAACACCATATATTTT
j_call: TRBJ2-7; d_call: .; clone_size: .; v_call: TRBV27; cdr3_aa: CASSVDRTMGYEQYF; cdr3_nt: TGTGCCAGCAGTGTCGACAGGACCATGGGCTACGAGCAGTACTTC
j_call: TRBJ1-2; d_call: TRBD1; clone_size: .; v_call: TRBV7-9; cdr3_aa: CASSAPGTGRQGYTF; cdr3_nt: TGTGCCAGCAGCGCTCCCGGGACAGGGCGACAGGGCTACACCTTC
j_call: TRBJ2-7; d_call: TRBD2; clone_size: .; v_call: TRBV4-2; cdr3_aa: CASSQEGTSIYEQYF; cdr3_nt: TGTGCCAGCAGCCAAGAAGGGACTAGCATCTACGAGCAGTACTTC
j_call: TRBJ2-3; d_call: .; clone_size: .; v_call: TRBV29-1; cdr3_aa: CSVGPDSTDTQYF; cdr3_nt: TGCAGCGTTGGTCCGGACTCCACAGATACGCAGTATTTT
j_call: TRBJ1-4; d_call: .; clone_size: .; v_call: TRBV6-5; cdr3_aa: CASSYSAGVGFVKLFF; cdr3_nt: TGTGCCAGCAGTTACTCGGCGGGGGTCGGTTTTGTGAAACTGTTTTTT
j_call: TRBJ2-5; d_call: TRBD2; clone_size: .; v_call: TRBV7-2; cdr3_aa: CASSRTSGLSQYF; cdr3_nt: TGTGCCAGCAGTCGGACTAGCGGGCTGTCCCAGTACTTC
j_call: TRBJ2-7; d_call: TRBD1; clone_size: .; v_call: TRBV2; cdr3_aa: CASSDGQGYEQYF; cdr3_nt: TGTGCCAGCAGTGACGGACAGGGCTACGAGCAGTACTTC
j_call: TRBJ2-1; d_call: .; clone_size: .; v_call: TRBV7-2; cdr3_aa: CASSLERGLDEQFF; cdr3_nt: TGTGCCAGCAGCTTAGAGAGGGGACTCGATGAGCAGTTCTTC
j_call: TRBJ2-7; d_call: .; clone_size: .; v_call: TRBV7-2; cdr3_aa: CASSKTAYEQYF; cdr3_nt: TGTGCCAGCAGCAAGACAGCTTACGAGCAGTACTTC
j_call: TRBJ2-7; d_call: TRBD1; clone_size: .; v_call: TRBV2; cdr3_aa: CASSGGQVSYEQYF; cdr3_nt: TGTGCCAGCAGTGGAGGACAGGTTTCCTACGAGCAGTACTTC
j_call: TRBJ2-3; d_call: .; clone_size: once; v_call: TRBV4-3; cdr3_aa: CASSQVPATPGFSTDTQYF; cdr3_nt: TGCGCCAGCAGCCAAGTCCCGGCCACCCCCGGGTTTAGCACAGATACGCAGTATTTT
j_call: TRBJ1-1; d_call: .; clone_size: .; v_call: TRBV7-9; cdr3_aa: CASSLAQGGTEAFF; cdr3_nt: TGTGCCAGCAGCTTAGCGCAGGGCGGCACTGAAGCTTTCTTT
j_call: TRBJ2-5; d_call: TRBD2; clone_size: .; v_call: TRBV15; cdr3_aa: CAIAPSGLAQETQYF; cdr3_nt: TGTGCCATCGCACCCTCAGGACTAGCCCAAGAGACCCAGTACTTC
j_call: TRBJ2-5; d_call: TRBD1; clone_size: .; v_call: TRBV15; cdr3_aa: CATSRTTGGAAQETQYF; cdr3_nt: TGTGCCACCAGCAGAACAACAGGGGGCGCGGCCCAAGAGACCCAGTACTTC
j_call: TRBJ1-1; d_call: TRBD1; clone_size: .; v_call: TRBV7-9; cdr3_aa: CASSIGQGWDTEAFF; cdr3_nt: TGTGCCAGCAGCATTGGACAGGGCTGGGACACTGAAGCTTTCTTT